Shown below are 9 T cell receptor beta chains from a single sample sequenced in a study of CD8 T cells in Susac syndrome. RNA was extracted with the RNeasy kit, and a quantity of about 0.45 to 1 ug was reverse transcribed using random hexamers. TCRdb reprocessed the immunoSEQ multiplex PCR reads with MiXCR, giving one entry per CDR3 protein. The sample records fewer than 150,000 distinct CDR3 sequences, approximately 95% being singletons. Sequenced sample: CD8+ T cells from PBMCs. The receptors stem from a human donor in good health.

The V and J genes are TRBV28 and TRBJ2-7; 7 nucleotides agree with TRBD1. J gave up 9 bases and V 5 bases, and 4 bases lay outside the gene matches. From germline, CDR1 is MDHEN and CDR2 SYDVKM. The CDR3 extends over 11 amino acids. In nucleotides, the CDR3 is TGTGCCAGCAGTACCTCAGGGGGGCAGTACTTC. Protein product: CASSTSGGQYF.

This chain links TRBV19 with TRBJ2-7, with D hard to call. Germline-derived CDR1 and CDR2 are LNHDA and SQIVND (reference sequence). CDR3 length: 13 amino acids. V was shortened by 10 bases and J by 1 base, with 14 bases between the two germline ends. The CDR3 here is CATTPGGSYEQYF. In DNA form, the CDR3 reads TGTGCCACCACCCCCGGCGGTTCCTACGAGCAGTACTTC.

The chain uses TRBV27 and TRBJ1-2, with D possibly matching TRBD1 (6 bases). V lost 4 bases to trimming and J lost 7 bases, with 10 bases between them. The CDR3 extends over 12 amino acids. Germline V CDR1 and CDR2: MNHEY, SMNVEV (reference sequence). CDR3 nucleotides: TGTGCCAGCAGTTCACAGGGTACTGGCTACACCTTC. Protein: CASSSQGTGYTF.

This clonotype was seen only a few times. The chain links TRBV29-1 to TRBJ2-7; D not certain. Germline assignment: CDR1 SQVTM and CDR2 ANQGSEA. V was clipped by 5 bases and J by 2 bases, with 10 bases between them. This CDR3 has 12 residues. The CDR3 sequence is CSVLQPTYEQYF. DNA for the CDR3: TGCAGCGTTTTACAGCCTACCTACGAGCAGTACTTC.

This clonotype was observed a few times. The CDR3 nucleotides read TGTGCCAGCAGTCCAAGACCCGTCACCGGGGAGCTGTTTTTT. The encoded protein is CASSPRPVTGELFF. V usage is TRBV28 and J usage is TRBJ2-2; D is ambiguous. The V and J ends lost 5 bases and 4 bases respectively, with 11 bases between them. CDR1 and CDR2 from the germline V gene are MDHEN and SYDVKM. CDR3 length: 14 amino acids.

The chain recombines TRBV29-1 with TRBJ2-5; D remains ambiguous. CDR3 size: 12 residues. The V and J ends lost 2 bases and 4 bases respectively, with 8 bases between them. Germline V lookup: CDR1 SQVTM, CDR2 ANQGSEA. The CDR3 region is CSVETLAETQYF. The CDR3 nucleotides are TGCAGCGTTGAAACCTTGGCAGAGACCCAGTACTTC.

This sequence joins TRBV6-2 or TRBV6-3 and TRBJ2-7; 8 bases are a match to TRBD1. This CDR3 is 14 amino acids long. With V trimmed by 2 bases and J by 7 bases, 7 bases remained unmatched. From germline, CDR1 is MNHEY and CDR2 SVGEGT. The CDR3 protein is CASSYGQGRGEQYF. CDR3 coding DNA: TGTGCCAGCAGTTACGGACAGGGAAGAGGAGAGCAGTACTTC.

Concerning this clonotype: The junction and the germline gene differ at one end; a read error may be behind it. The CDR3 DNA reads as TGTGCCAACTCACCACCAGGTCCGACCTACAATGAGCAGTTCTTC. Translation: CANSPPGPTYNEQFF. The chain carries TRBV18 and TRBJ2-1; no firm D call. The CDR3 has 15 amino acids. The germline V gene encodes CDR1 KGHSH and CDR2 LQKENI.

The genes are TRBV28 and TRBJ2-2, with D maybe TRBD1 (5 bases). CDR1 MDHEN and CDR2 SYDVKM come from the germline V gene. The CDR3 contains 13 residues. The V and J ends lost 5 bases and 9 bases respectively, with 13 bases between them. The CDR3 region has the DNA TGTGCCAGCAGTCTTAGGGGTGGCAGGGAGCTGTTTTTT. As protein: CASSLRGGRELFF.